This TCR beta chain was captured by sequencing in a study of Ad26.COV2.S vaccination and SARS-CoV-2 variants. Clones were read by immunoSEQ multiplex PCR, and TCRdb kept only the in-frame ones, dropping some. The repertoire includes 350,000 to 500,000 clones, 90% of them detected once, and 4.3% sits in the top ten. Noted treatment: around 19 received Ad26.COV2.S at low or high dose, single or two shots; roughly five received placebo; per-sample allocation not given. After the first vaccine or placebo injection, samples were drawn on day 63. V was clipped by 8 bases and J by 10 bases, with 9 bases between them. Germline lookup yields CDR1 DFQATT and CDR2 SNEGSKA (reference sequence). The CDR3 is 9 residues long.

This receptor was taken from a person aged 18-60 years who received the Ad26.COV2.S COVID-19 vaccine or a placebo. The sequencing here drew on peripheral blood, taken in a trial of Ad26.COV2.S vaccine versus placebo. V gene TRBV20-1 combines with J gene TRBJ2-1; D call uncertain. The CDR3 nucleotides read TGCAGTCCTCGGCGGGAGCAGTTCTTC. Its protein is CSPRREQFF.